This passage covers 16 T cell receptor beta chains from one sample sequenced in a study of T cells in Graves' hyperthyroidism and ophthalmopathy. The investigators amplified TCR beta CDR3 regions from RNA transcripts. The HTBI primer set served for first-round RT-PCR of the TCR CDR3. TCRdb passed the multiplex PCR reads through MiXCR, listing each CDR3 protein once. The profile shows roughly 500,000 distinct CDR3 sequences, 46% of them singletons. Sequenced material: peripheral blood or thyroid tissue (not recorded which). The receptors derive from an adult woman with Graves' disease, either hyperthyroidism or ophthalmopathy (not recorded which).

Comment on this clonotype: A read error may produce the germline difference seen at one junction end. This chain joins TRBV10-3 and TRBJ1-2; D is undetermined. CDR1 is ENHRY and CDR2 is SYGVKD in the germline V gene. The CDR3 runs to 12 residues. The CDR3, as DNA: TGTGCCACCAGTGAGTGGGCGGATGGCTACACCTTC. Residues: CATSEWADGYTF.

This clonotype occurred a few times. The genes are TRBV15 and TRBJ1-5; tentatively, D is TRBD1 (6 bases). From germline, CDR1 is LNHNV and CDR2 YYDKDF (reference sequence). The CDR3 totals 16 residues. Trimming stripped 8 bases from V and 4 bases from J, with 21 bases between. CDR3 amino acids: CATEKGGIGPNQPQHF. The CDR3 DNA sequence: TGTGCCACCGAAAAGGGGGGGATCGGGCCAAATCAGCCCCAGCATTTT.

In this sample, this clonotype turned up many times. The chain uses TRBV7-2 and TRBJ2-7; 9 positions agree with TRBD1. The CDR3 is made up of 14 amino acids. V dropped 5 bases and J dropped 2; count of bases not matched to a gene: 4. Germline CDR1 reads SGHTA; CDR2 reads FQGNSA. The CDR3: CASSAGTGPYEQYF. The CDR3 nucleotides read TGTGCCAGCAGCGCGGGGACAGGGCCCTACGAGCAGTACTTC.

Of note for this clonotype: This is likely a read error, given that the CDR3 carries no conserved phenylalanine or tryptophan at its end. No DNA is shown, since the ends of the CDR3 on it are uncertain; the CDR3 is the one TCRdb lists. The gene calls are TRBV10-3 and TRBJ1-1. Counting both end residues, the CDR3 totals 9 amino acids. The germline V gene encodes CDR1 ENHRY and CDR2 SYGVKD. The CDR3 loop is CAISEILAL.

The chain uses TRBV30 and TRBJ1-5; D is ambiguous. V was shortened by 0 bases and J by 0 bases, with 3 bases between the two germline ends. The CDR3 covers 13 residues. Germline CDR1 GTSNPN, CDR2 SVGIG (reference sequence). Written as DNA, the CDR3 is TGTGCCTGGAGTGTAAATAGCAATCAGCCCCAGCATTTT. It codes for CAWSVNSNQPQHF.

This clonotype was detected ten times or more. This chain joins TRBV6-1 and TRBJ1-1; D gene unclear. In germline, CDR1 is MNHNS, CDR2 SASEGT. This CDR3 is 12 amino acids long. Trimming stripped 11 bases from V and 5 bases from J, with 15 bases between. As DNA, the CDR3 is TGTGCCCTCCTTTCGGCCGGGACTGAAGCTTTCTTT. Amino acid sequence: CALLSAGTEAFF.

This clonotype appeared a single time. This chain joins TRBV7-9 and TRBJ1-4; the D gene is possibly TRBD1 (6 bases). V was trimmed by 1 base and J by 10 bases, leaving 16 bases between them. The CDR3 totals 15 residues. CDR1 and CDR2 (germline): SEHNR, FQNEAQ (reference sequence). The CDR3 protein is CASSLVRGASGKLFF. The CDR3, as DNA: TGTGCCAGCAGCTTAGTCCGGGGGGCATCTGGAAAACTGTTTTTT.

The chain has TRBV29-1 and TRBJ1-4, with TRBD1 as a possible D gene (5 bases). V lost 4 bases, J lost 6 bases, and 12 bases lay in between. The length of the CDR3 is 13 residues. Germline V gene lookup returns CDR1 SQVTM and CDR2 ANQGSEA. The CDR3 DNA follows: TGCAGCGTTGGTGGGACTCTCGATGAAAAACTGTTTTTT. Protein sequence: CSVGGTLDEKLFF.

On this clonotype: This sequence may be a read error, since a much larger clone differs from it by one base. DNA for the CDR3: TGTGCCAGCAGCTACGGGGGGTCAAACGAGCAGTACTTC. This sequence encodes CASSYGGSNEQYF. This chain joins TRBV6-5 and TRBJ2-7, with 7 bases identical to TRBD2. Germline values: CDR1 MNHEY, CDR2 SVGAGI. This CDR3 is built from 13 residues. V lost 6 bases, J lost 5 bases, and 7 bases stayed unmatched.

V gene TRBV24-1 combines with J gene TRBJ2-5; weak D call: TRBD1 (6 bases). Germline V CDR1 and CDR2: KGHDR, SFDVKD. CDR3 size: 14 residues. The V gene lost 4 bases and the J gene lost 3 bases, with 11 bases spanning the gap. CDR3 sequence (DNA): TGTGCCACCAGTGAACAGGACAGAAAAGAGACCCAGTACTTC. Protein: CATSEQDRKETQYF.

This clonotype was observed at least ten times. The chain employs TRBV28 and TRBJ1-4; D is possibly TRBD1 (5 bases). The germline V gene encodes CDR1 MDHEN and CDR2 SYDVKM. With 6 bases removed from V and 8 bases from J, the gap between germline ends came to 10 bases. The CDR3 is 12 amino acids. The CDR3 sequence: CASSPGGEKLFF. The CDR3 nucleotides read TGTGCCAGCAGCCCGGGGGGGGAAAAACTGTTTTTT.

This clonotype was counted at least ten times. J is TRBJ2-7 and V is TRBV25-1; 9 nucleotides line up with TRBD2. In germline, CDR1 is MGHDK, CDR2 SYGVNS. The CDR3 has 14 amino acids. J lost 2 bases, V lost 8 bases, and 7 bases had no gene match. The CDR3 reads CASRGASGTYEQYF. The CDR3 DNA reads as TGTGCCAGCCGGGGGGCTAGCGGGACCTACGAGCAGTACTTC.

This clonotype has a count of ten or more. This sequence joins TRBV29-1 and TRBJ1-2, with 8 bases aligning to TRBD1. The CDR3 spans 15 residues. CDR1 and CDR2 (germline): SQVTM, ANQGSEA. Unmatched junction bases numbered 13, after V lost 6 bases and J lost 4 bases. The CDR3 loop reads CSVWTGTLRTYGYTF. CDR3 nucleotides: TGCAGCGTCTGGACAGGGACTTTGAGGACCTATGGCTACACCTTC.

The chain employs TRBV25-1 and TRBJ1-2, with 7 bases aligning to TRBD1. The germline gives CDR1 MGHDK, CDR2 SYGVNS. This CDR3 is built from 15 residues. V trimming: 2 bases; J trimming: 0 bases; junction bases outside the gene matches: 3. For the CDR3, the DNA is TGTGCCAGCAGTGAACCGACAGGGCCTAACTATGGCTACACCTTC. It specifies CASSEPTGPNYGYTF.

This clonotype was observed a few times. V usage is TRBV11-2 and J usage is TRBJ2-5; unclear D gene. The CDR3 covers 9 residues. Germline-derived CDR1 and CDR2 are SGHAT and FQNNGV. Trimming cost V 5 bases and J 8 bases, with 3 bases left between them. CDR3 sequence reads: CASSTTQYF. CDR3 bases: TGTGCCAGCAGCACTACCCAGTACTTC. Drawing the rest from reference TRBV11-2 and TRBJ2-5, the complete variable domain is EAGVAQSPRYKIIEKRQSVAFWCNPISGHATLYWYQQILGQGPKLLIQFQNNGVVDDSQLPKDRFSAERLKGVDSTLKIQPAKLEDSAVYLCASSTTQYFGPGTRLLVL.

This clonotype was detected ten times or more. The rearrangement uses TRBV7-6 and TRBJ1-1, with D unresolved. The CDR3 runs to 14 residues. The V end lost 5 bases, the J end lost 5 bases, and 15 bases lay between the germline ends. The germline CDR1 and CDR2 sequences are SGHVS and FNYEAQ. CDR3 bases: TGTGCCAGCAGCACCTCGTCTCGGGTAACTGAAGCTTTCTTT. Residues: CASSTSSRVTEAFF.